This T cell receptor beta chain comes out of a study of blood T cell repertoires in COVID-19. Looking at the study overall: Both acute and convalescent COVID-19 samples were obtained from the United States, Italy and Spain. Sample material is recorded as cDNA or gDNA derived from T cells, B-cell-depleted T cells, or PBMCs.

Per the original methods: For nucleated cells, counts were estimated from reference gene primer amplification. Assay used: immunoSEQ multiplex PCR; TCRdb lists only in-frame clones, some missing. V and J calls and clone size follow that table, whereas D and trimming were derived from the DNA. The sample holds roughly 500,000 clones, 70% to 90% seen once. There are 16 residues in the CDR3. Germline-derived CDR1 and CDR2 are MGHRA and YSYEKL. V was shortened by 0 bases and J by 4 bases, with 12 bases between the two germline ends. The sequence came from a human donor in a cohort sampled during active COVID-19. The chain couples TRBV4-1 to TRBJ2-2, with D possibly being TRBD1 (6 bases). The specimen sequenced was peripheral blood. The CDR3 is CASSQENRVGTGELFF. Written as DNA, the CDR3 is TGCGCCAGCAGCCAAGAAAACAGGGTGGGCACCGGGGAGCTGTTTTTT.